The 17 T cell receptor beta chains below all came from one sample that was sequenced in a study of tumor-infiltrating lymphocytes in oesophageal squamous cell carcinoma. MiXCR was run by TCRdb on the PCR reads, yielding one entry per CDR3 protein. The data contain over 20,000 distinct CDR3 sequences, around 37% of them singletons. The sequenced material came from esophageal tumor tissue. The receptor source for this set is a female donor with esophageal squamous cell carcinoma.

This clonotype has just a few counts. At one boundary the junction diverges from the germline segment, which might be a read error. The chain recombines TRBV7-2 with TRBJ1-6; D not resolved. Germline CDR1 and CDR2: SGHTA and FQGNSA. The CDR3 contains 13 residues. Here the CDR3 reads CASSALTQETQYF. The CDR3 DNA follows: TGTGCCAGCAGCGCTTTGACCCAAGAGACCCAGTACTTT.

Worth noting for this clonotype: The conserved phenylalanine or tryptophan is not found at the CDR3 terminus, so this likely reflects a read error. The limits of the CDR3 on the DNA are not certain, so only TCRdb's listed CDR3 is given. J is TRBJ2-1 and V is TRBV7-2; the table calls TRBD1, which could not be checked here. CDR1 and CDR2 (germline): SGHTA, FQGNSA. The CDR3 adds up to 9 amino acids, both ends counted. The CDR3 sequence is CASSPGRSQ.

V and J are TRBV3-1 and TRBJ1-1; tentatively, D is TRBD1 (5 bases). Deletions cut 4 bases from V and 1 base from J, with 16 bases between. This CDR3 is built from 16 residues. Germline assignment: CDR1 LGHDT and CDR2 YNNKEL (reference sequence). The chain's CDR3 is CASSPNSRVANTEAFF. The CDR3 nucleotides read TGTGCCAGCAGCCCCAATTCCAGGGTGGCGAACACTGAAGCTTTCTTT.

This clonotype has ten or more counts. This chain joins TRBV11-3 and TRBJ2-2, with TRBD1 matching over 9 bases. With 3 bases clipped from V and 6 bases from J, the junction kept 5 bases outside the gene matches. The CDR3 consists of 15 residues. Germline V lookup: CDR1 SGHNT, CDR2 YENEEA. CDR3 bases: TGTGCCAGCAGCTTGGGACAGGGCCCATCCGGGGAGCTGTTTTTT. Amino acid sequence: CASSLGQGPSGELFF.

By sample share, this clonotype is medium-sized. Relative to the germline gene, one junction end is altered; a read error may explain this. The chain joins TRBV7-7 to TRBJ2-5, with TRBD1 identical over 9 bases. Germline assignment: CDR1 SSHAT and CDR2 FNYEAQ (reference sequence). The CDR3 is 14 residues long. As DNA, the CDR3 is TGTGCTAGCAGCCACAACAGGGGGCAAGTGACCCAGTACTTC. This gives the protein CASSHNRGQVTQYF. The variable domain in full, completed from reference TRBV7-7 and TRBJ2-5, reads GAGVSQSPRYKVTKRGQDVTLRCDPISSHATLYWYQQALGQGPEFLTYFNYEAQPDKSGLPSDRFSAERPEGSISTLTIQRTEQRDSAMYRCASSHNRGQVTQYFGPGTRLLVL.

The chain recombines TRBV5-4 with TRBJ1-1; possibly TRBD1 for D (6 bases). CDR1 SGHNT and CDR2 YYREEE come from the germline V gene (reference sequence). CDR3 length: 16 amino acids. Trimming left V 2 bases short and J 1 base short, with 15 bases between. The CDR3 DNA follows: TGTGCCAGCAGCTTTGGTTCAGGGGTTGCGAACACTGAAGCTTTCTTT. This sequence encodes CASSFGSGVANTEAFF. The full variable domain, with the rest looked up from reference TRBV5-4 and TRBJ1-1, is ETGVTQSPTHLIKTRGQQVTLRCSSQSGHNTVSWYQQALGQGPQFIFQYYREEENGRGNFPPRFSGLQFPNYSSELNVNALELDDSALYLCASSFGSGVANTEAFFGQGTRLTVV.

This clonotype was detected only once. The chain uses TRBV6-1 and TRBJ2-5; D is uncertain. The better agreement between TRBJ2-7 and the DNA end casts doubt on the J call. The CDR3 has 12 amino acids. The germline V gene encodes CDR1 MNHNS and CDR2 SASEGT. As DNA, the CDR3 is TGTGCCAGCAGTGAAATCCCCTACGAGCAGTACTTC. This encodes CASSEIPYEQYF.

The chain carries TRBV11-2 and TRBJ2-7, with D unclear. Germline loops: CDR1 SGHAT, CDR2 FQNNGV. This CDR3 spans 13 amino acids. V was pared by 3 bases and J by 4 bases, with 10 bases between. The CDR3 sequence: CASSFQSSYEQYF. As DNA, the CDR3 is TGTGCCAGCAGCTTCCAGAGCTCATACGAGCAGTACTTC.

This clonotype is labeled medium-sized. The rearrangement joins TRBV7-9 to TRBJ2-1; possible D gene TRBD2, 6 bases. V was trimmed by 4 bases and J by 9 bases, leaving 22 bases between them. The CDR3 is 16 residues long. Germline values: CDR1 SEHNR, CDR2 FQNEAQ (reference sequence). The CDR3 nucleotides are TGTGCCAGCAGCTCTATGTTAGCGGATACAGTGGGTGAGCAGTTCTTC. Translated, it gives CASSSMLADTVGEQFF.

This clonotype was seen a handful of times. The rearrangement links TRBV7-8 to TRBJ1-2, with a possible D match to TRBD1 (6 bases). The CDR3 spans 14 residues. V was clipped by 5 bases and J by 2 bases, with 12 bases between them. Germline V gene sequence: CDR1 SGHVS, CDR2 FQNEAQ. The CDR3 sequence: CASSPHTGNYGYTF. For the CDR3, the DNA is TGTGCCAGCAGCCCTCACACAGGGAACTATGGCTACACCTTC.

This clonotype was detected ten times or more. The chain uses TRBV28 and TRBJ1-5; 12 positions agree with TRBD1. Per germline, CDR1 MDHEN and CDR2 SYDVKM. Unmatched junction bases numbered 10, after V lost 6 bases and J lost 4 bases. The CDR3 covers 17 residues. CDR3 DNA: TGTGCCAGCAGGCGGGACAGGGGGCGTAGTGGAAATCAGCCCCAGCATTTT. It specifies CASRRDRGRSGNQPQHF. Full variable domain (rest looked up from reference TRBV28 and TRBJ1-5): DVKVTQSSRYLVKRTGEKVFLECVQDMDHENMFWYRQDPGLGLRLIYFSYDVKMKEKGDIPEGYSVSREKKERFSLILESASTNQTSMYLCASRRDRGRSGNQPQHFGDGTRLSIL.

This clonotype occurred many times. The CDR3 loop is CASRVASQPTDTQYF. The DNA for the CDR3 is TGTGCCAGCAGGGTCGCTAGCCAACCCACAGATACGCAGTATTTT. The chain uses TRBV2 and TRBJ2-3, with a tentative D call TRBD2 (5 bases). The CDR3 totals 15 residues. Looked up from germline, CDR1 is SNHLY and CDR2 is FYNNEI. V lost 6 bases and J lost 2, with 15 bases in between.

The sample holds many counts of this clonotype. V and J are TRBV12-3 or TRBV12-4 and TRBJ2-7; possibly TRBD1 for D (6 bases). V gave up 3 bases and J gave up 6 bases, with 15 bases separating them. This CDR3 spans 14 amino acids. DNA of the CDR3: TGTGCCAGCAGTTTTTCAGGGGCGTACGGCGAGCAGTACTTC. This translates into CASSFSGAYGEQYF.

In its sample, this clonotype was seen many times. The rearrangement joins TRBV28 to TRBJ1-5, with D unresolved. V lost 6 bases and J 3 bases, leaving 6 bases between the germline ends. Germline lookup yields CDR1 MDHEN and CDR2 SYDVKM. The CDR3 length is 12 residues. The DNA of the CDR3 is TGTGCCAGCAGCGGACCCAATCAGCCCCAGCATTTT. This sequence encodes CASSGPNQPQHF.

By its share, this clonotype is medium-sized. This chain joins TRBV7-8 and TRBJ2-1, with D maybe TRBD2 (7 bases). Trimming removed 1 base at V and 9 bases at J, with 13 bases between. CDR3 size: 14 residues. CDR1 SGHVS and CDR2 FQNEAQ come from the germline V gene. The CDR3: CASSLVGGGSEQFF. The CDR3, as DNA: TGTGCCAGCAGCTTAGTTGGGGGGGGCAGTGAGCAGTTCTTC.

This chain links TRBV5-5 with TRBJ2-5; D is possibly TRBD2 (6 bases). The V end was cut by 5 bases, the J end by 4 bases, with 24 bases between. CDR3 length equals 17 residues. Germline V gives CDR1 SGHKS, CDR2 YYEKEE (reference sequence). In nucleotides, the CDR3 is TGTGCCAGCAGTTCGGTCGGGGGAAATGGGTTGGGAGAGACCCAGTACTTC. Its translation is CASSSVGGNGLGETQYF.

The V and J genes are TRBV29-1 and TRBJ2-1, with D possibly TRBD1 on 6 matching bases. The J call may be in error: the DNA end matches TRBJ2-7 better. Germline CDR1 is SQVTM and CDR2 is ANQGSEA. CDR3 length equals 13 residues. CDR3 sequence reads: CSVNRGQSYEQYF. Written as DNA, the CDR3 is TGCAGCGTTAACCGTGGACAGTCCTACGAGCAGTACTTC.